Listed below are T cell receptor beta chains from one sample, sequenced in a study of cytomegalovirus exposure and HLA in healthy donors. Sequencing used immunoSEQ multiplex PCR; TCRdb keeps in-frame clones, though not all of them. This table has approximately 170,000 clones, 68% appearing once. The sequenced sample consisted of PBMCs. The receptors shown here come from a man in his forties or fifties in good health and CMV-seronegative. Each CDR3 is given with its conserved first and last residue. D genes are given only for firm matches. A row's size may be missing; if present it is once, few, many or a size class.

clone size: -
V gene: TRBV27
D gene: TRBD1
J gene: TRBJ1-2
CDR3 length: 13
CDR3 DNA: TGTGCCAGCAGCCCGACAGGGAACTATGGCTACACCTTC
CDR3 protein: CASSPTGNYGYTF

clone size: many
V gene: TRBV2
D gene: TRBD1
J gene: TRBJ2-7
CDR3 length: 13
CDR3 DNA: TGTGCCAGCCTAGGACAGGTTGCCTACGAGCAGTACTTC
CDR3 protein: CASLGQVAYEQYF

clone size: -
V gene: TRBV5-1
D gene: -
J gene: TRBJ2-7
CDR3 length: 12
CDR3 DNA: TGCGCCAGCAGCTTGGACAGGGACGAGCAGTACTTC
CDR3 protein: CASSLDRDEQYF

clone size: -
V gene: TRBV2
D gene: TRBD1
J gene: TRBJ1-5
CDR3 length: 14
CDR3 DNA: TGTGCCAGCAGAGATACAGGGGGAAGTCAGCCCCAGCATTTT
CDR3 protein: CASRDTGGSQPQHF

clone size: -
V gene: TRBV12-5
D gene: TRBD1
J gene: TRBJ1-2
CDR3 length: 16
CDR3 DNA: TGTGCTAGTGGTTTGGGGCTAGGGACAGGGAGTTATGGCTACACCTTC
CDR3 protein: CASGLGLGTGSYGYTF

clone size: -
V gene: TRBV6-1
D gene: -
J gene: TRBJ1-1
CDR3 length: 15
CDR3 DNA: TGTGCCAGCAACATAGGGTGGGGGGAGAACACTGAAGCTTTCTTT
CDR3 protein: CASNIGWGENTEAFF

clone size: -
V gene: TRBV10-2
D gene: TRBD1
J gene: TRBJ1-5
CDR3 length: 16
CDR3 DNA: TGCGCCAGCAGTTCCACCGGACAGGGTGGCAATCAGCCCCAGCATTTT
CDR3 protein: CASSSTGQGGNQPQHF

clone size: few
V gene: TRBV28
D gene: TRBD1
J gene: TRBJ2-7
CDR3 length: 14
CDR3 DNA: TGTGCCAGCAGGTGGACAGGGAACACCTACGAGCAGTACTTC
CDR3 protein: CASRWTGNTYEQYF

clone size: -
V gene: TRBV7-8
D gene: -
J gene: TRBJ2-3
CDR3 length: 16
CDR3 DNA: TGTGCCAGCAGCTCCCAGACATCCCGGCGCGCAGATACGCAGTATTTT
CDR3 protein: CASSSQTSRRADTQYF

clone size: -
V gene: TRBV2
D gene: TRBD1
J gene: TRBJ1-2
CDR3 length: 19
CDR3 DNA: TGTGCCAGCAGGGAACTCGGACAGGCGACGACTCGGGAGAACTATGGCTACACCTTC
CDR3 protein: CASRELGQATTRENYGYTF

clone size: -
V gene: TRBV11-1
D gene: -
J gene: TRBJ1-2
CDR3 length: 14
CDR3 DNA: TGTGCCAGCAGTAATGGACAGCCGGGCTATGGCTACACCTTC
CDR3 protein: CASSNGQPGYGYTF

clone size: -
V gene: TRBV10-3
D gene: TRBD2
J gene: TRBJ2-1
CDR3 length: 14
CDR3 DNA: TGTGCCATCAGTGAAGGGACTAGTGGCAATGAGCAGTTCTTC
CDR3 protein: CAISEGTSGNEQFF

clone size: -
V gene: TRBV5-1
D gene: TRBD1
J gene: TRBJ2-7
CDR3 length: 13
CDR3 DNA: TGCGCCAGCAGCGGGGGGACAGGGTACGAGCAGTACTTC
CDR3 protein: CASSGGTGYEQYF

clone size: -
V gene: TRBV5-4
D gene: -
J gene: TRBJ1-2
CDR3 length: 15
CDR3 DNA: TGTGCCAGCAGCTCTCGGGCAGGGTCTATTCATGGCTACACCTTC
CDR3 protein: CASSSRAGSIHGYTF

clone size: -
V gene: TRBV6-5
D gene: -
J gene: TRBJ2-7
CDR3 length: 11
CDR3 DNA: TGTGCCAGCAGTTCCCTCCGGGTTCAGTACTTC
CDR3 protein: CASSSLRVQYF

clone size: -
V gene: TRBV10-3
D gene: TRBD1
J gene: TRBJ2-7
CDR3 length: 15
CDR3 DNA: TGTGCCATCAGTGAGGCCGGGACAGGCTCGTACGAGCAGTACTTC
CDR3 protein: CAISEAGTGSYEQYF

clone size: -
V gene: TRBV21-1
D gene: -
J gene: TRBJ1-2
CDR3 length: 14
CDR3 DNA: TGTGCCAGCACATATGGGACACCTAACTATGGCTACACCTTC
CDR3 protein: CASTYGTPNYGYTF

clone size: -
V gene: TRBV29-1
D gene: TRBD1
J gene: TRBJ1-1
CDR3 length: 13
CDR3 DNA: TGCAGCGCTGCGACAGGGGGGAACACTGAAGCTTTCTTT
CDR3 protein: CSAATGGNTEAFF

clone size: few
V gene: TRBV23-1
D gene: TRBD1
J gene: TRBJ1-5
CDR3 length: 17
CDR3 DNA: TGCGCCAGCAGTCAATCCCCCCGGACAGGGGGGAATCAGCCCCAGCATTTT
CDR3 protein: CASSQSPRTGGNQPQHF

clone size: -
V gene: TRBV19
D gene: -
J gene: TRBJ1-1
CDR3 length: 15
CDR3 DNA: TGTGCCAGTAGTATGGGGGGTGGGGCTGGGACTGAAGCTTTCTTT
CDR3 protein: CASSMGGGAGTEAFF

clone size: -
V gene: TRBV19
D gene: -
J gene: TRBJ2-5
CDR3 length: 13
CDR3 DNA: TGTGCCAGTAGTATAGATCCTGAAGAGACCCAGTACTTC
CDR3 protein: CASSIDPEETQYF

clone size: -
V gene: TRBV6-8
D gene: TRBD1
J gene: TRBJ1-5
CDR3 length: 15
CDR3 DNA: TGTGCCAGCAGTTACTCGAAGGGGGCGGATCAGCCCCAGCATTTT
CDR3 protein: CASSYSKGADQPQHF

clone size: -
V gene: TRBV29-1
D gene: TRBD1
J gene: TRBJ2-6
CDR3 length: 16
CDR3 DNA: TGCAGCGTTGAAGGACAGGGGCGGGCTGGGGCCAACGTCCTGACTTTC
CDR3 protein: CSVEGQGRAGANVLTF

clone size: few
V gene: TRBV4-2
D gene: TRBD2
J gene: TRBJ2-5
CDR3 length: 15
CDR3 DNA: TGTGCCAGCAGCCAAGAACGGGGGGGCCAAGAGACCCAGTACTTC
CDR3 protein: CASSQERGGQETQYF

clone size: -
V gene: TRBV27
D gene: -
J gene: TRBJ2-7
CDR3 length: 14
CDR3 DNA: TGTGCCAGCAGTTTATTGAGGAGCTCCTACGAGCAGTACTTC
CDR3 protein: CASSLLRSSYEQYF

clone size: -
V gene: TRBV7-2
D gene: -
J gene: TRBJ1-2
CDR3 length: 17
CDR3 DNA: TGTGCCAGCAGCTTAAGAATTGGGATCTATCGGGGTTATGGCTACACCTTC
CDR3 protein: CASSLRIGIYRGYGYTF

clone size: few
V gene: TRBV7-9
D gene: TRBD1
J gene: TRBJ1-1
CDR3 length: 14
CDR3 DNA: TGTGCCAGCAGCTTAGCAGGGGGCGGCACTGAAGCTTTCTTT
CDR3 protein: CASSLAGGGTEAFF

clone size: -
V gene: TRBV7-9
D gene: -
J gene: TRBJ2-5
CDR3 length: 15
CDR3 DNA: TGTGCCAGCAGCTTAGGGGCAGTATCCTCAGAGACCCAGTACTTC
CDR3 protein: CASSLGAVSSETQYF

clone size: few
V gene: TRBV19
D gene: TRBD1
J gene: TRBJ1-5
CDR3 length: 14
CDR3 DNA: TGTGCCAGTAGGGGACAGGCCCTCCGGCAGCCCCAGCATTTT
CDR3 protein: CASRGQALRQPQHF

clone size: -
V gene: TRBV2
D gene: -
J gene: TRBJ2-1
CDR3 length: 12
CDR3 DNA: TGTGCCAGCCGCCTGGCGGGGAAGGAGCAGTTCTTC
CDR3 protein: CASRLAGKEQFF

clone size: -
V gene: TRBV27
D gene: TRBD1
J gene: TRBJ2-7
CDR3 length: 15
CDR3 DNA: TGTGCCAGCGGCCTGGACCGGACAGGCTTATACGAGCAGTACTTC
CDR3 protein: CASGLDRTGLYEQYF

clone size: -
V gene: TRBV6-1
D gene: TRBD2
J gene: TRBJ2-5
CDR3 length: 16
CDR3 DNA: TGTGCCAGCAGTGAAGGACTAGCGGGGGCCCAAGAGACCCAGTACTTC
CDR3 protein: CASSEGLAGAQETQYF

clone size: -
V gene: TRBV5-4
D gene: TRBD1
J gene: TRBJ2-7
CDR3 length: 15
CDR3 DNA: TGTGCCAGCAGCTTGGCCGGGACAGGGACCCACGAGCAGTACTTC
CDR3 protein: CASSLAGTGTHEQYF

clone size: few
V gene: TRBV6-5
D gene: TRBD1
J gene: TRBJ1-2
CDR3 length: 14
CDR3 DNA: TGTGCCAGCAGTTACTCGGGACAGGACTATGGCTACACCTTC
CDR3 protein: CASSYSGQDYGYTF

clone size: once
V gene: TRBV7-2
D gene: -
J gene: TRBJ2-2
CDR3 length: 15
CDR3 DNA: TGTGCCAGCAGCCCTTGGACTCCCGAGACCGGGGAGCTGTTTTTT
CDR3 protein: CASSPWTPETGELFF

clone size: -
V gene: TRBV5-1
D gene: TRBD1
J gene: TRBJ1-6
CDR3 length: 18
CDR3 DNA: TGCGCCAGCAGCTCCGGGACAGTAGCCTTTTCCTATAATTCACCCCTCCACTTT
CDR3 protein: CASSSGTVAFSYNSPLHF

clone size: -
V gene: TRBV6-6
D gene: -
J gene: TRBJ2-2
CDR3 length: 14
CDR3 DNA: TGTGCCAGCAGTTGGGCTAAACAAACCGGGGAGCTGTTTTTT
CDR3 protein: CASSWAKQTGELFF

clone size: -
V gene: TRBV7-9
D gene: -
J gene: TRBJ1-2
CDR3 length: 13
CDR3 DNA: TGTGCCAGCAGCTTAGCGGGCCAGGATGGCTACACCTTC
CDR3 protein: CASSLAGQDGYTF

clone size: -
V gene: TRBV7-3
D gene: -
J gene: TRBJ2-5
CDR3 length: 13
CDR3 DNA: TGTGCCAGCAGCTCCACAGGGAAAGAGACCCAGTACTTC
CDR3 protein: CASSSTGKETQYF

clone size: -
V gene: TRBV27
D gene: -
J gene: TRBJ2-7
CDR3 length: 13
CDR3 DNA: TGTGCCAGTGGAAGGGGCCTGAACTACGAGCAGTACTTC
CDR3 protein: CASGRGLNYEQYF

clone size: -
V gene: TRBV18
D gene: TRBD1
J gene: TRBJ1-5
CDR3 length: 16
CDR3 DNA: TGTGCCAGCTCACCCCTCGCAGGGGGCGCGGATCAGCCCCAGCATTTT
CDR3 protein: CASSPLAGGADQPQHF

clone size: once
V gene: TRBV27
D gene: TRBD1
J gene: TRBJ2-3
CDR3 length: 15
CDR3 DNA: TGTGCCAGCAGTCCGTGGACAGGGGCACCAGATACGCAGTATTTT
CDR3 protein: CASSPWTGAPDTQYF

clone size: -
V gene: TRBV27
D gene: -
J gene: TRBJ2-7
CDR3 length: 13
CDR3 DNA: TGTGCCAGCAGTTTTCAGGGGCTCGACGAGCAGTACTTC
CDR3 protein: CASSFQGLDEQYF

clone size: -
V gene: TRBV29-1
D gene: -
J gene: TRBJ1-2
CDR3 length: 12
CDR3 DNA: TGCAGCTGTGAACAGAGAAACTATGGCTACACCTTC
CDR3 protein: CSCEQRNYGYTF

clone size: -
V gene: TRBV7-9
D gene: -
J gene: TRBJ1-4
CDR3 length: 12
CDR3 DNA: TGTGCCAGCAGCCTAGAGACGGAGAAACTGTTTTTT
CDR3 protein: CASSLETEKLFF

clone size: -
V gene: TRBV7-9
D gene: -
J gene: TRBJ2-5
CDR3 length: 16
CDR3 DNA: TGTGCCAGCAGCTTAGGTGGCCAGGGGAATCAAGAGACCCAGTACTTC
CDR3 protein: CASSLGGQGNQETQYF

clone size: -
V gene: TRBV10-3
D gene: TRBD1
J gene: TRBJ2-7
CDR3 length: 15
CDR3 DNA: TGTGCCATCAGTGGGGGACAGGGGGACTCCTACGAGCAGTACTTC
CDR3 protein: CAISGGQGDSYEQYF

clone size: -
V gene: TRBV7-8
D gene: -
J gene: TRBJ2-5
CDR3 length: 14
CDR3 DNA: TGTGCCAGCAGCTTCGGGAGAATCCAAGAGACCCAGTACTTC
CDR3 protein: CASSFGRIQETQYF

clone size: -
V gene: TRBV5-1
D gene: TRBD1
J gene: TRBJ1-2
CDR3 length: 16
CDR3 DNA: TGCGCCAGCAGCTTTGGGACAGGGGCCTATAACTATGGCTACACCTTC
CDR3 protein: CASSFGTGAYNYGYTF

clone size: once
V gene: TRBV11-2
D gene: -
J gene: TRBJ1-1
CDR3 length: 13
CDR3 DNA: TGTGCCAGCAGCTTCAGAGGGAACACTGAAGCTTTCTTT
CDR3 protein: CASSFRGNTEAFF

clone size: -
V gene: TRBV28
D gene: -
J gene: TRBJ1-4
CDR3 length: 14
CDR3 DNA: TGTGCCAGCAGTCCTATTGACCGGGGTGAAAAACTGTTTTTT
CDR3 protein: CASSPIDRGEKLFF

clone size: once
V gene: TRBV4-1
D gene: -
J gene: TRBJ2-3
CDR3 length: 15
CDR3 DNA: TGCGCCAGCAGCCAAGGTGGCGGGGCCACAGATACGCAGTATTTT
CDR3 protein: CASSQGGGATDTQYF

clone size: -
V gene: TRBV6-7
D gene: -
J gene: TRBJ1-5
CDR3 length: 15
CDR3 DNA: TGTGCCAGCATACCGTCGCGGGGTATGGATCAGCCCCAGCATTTT
CDR3 protein: CASIPSRGMDQPQHF